This TCR beta chain was documented in a study of shared clonotypes between healthy human individuals. The V end was cut by 10 bases, the J end by 2 bases, with 18 bases between. The CDR3 loop spans 14 amino acids. Looked up from germline, CDR1 is MNHNS and CDR2 is SASEGT. Study processing details: Filtering differed, since immunoSEQ gave only junction sequences and no quality scores. This table comes from immunoSEQ multiplex PCR, and its TCRdb copy is limited to in-frame clones, with some not included. The D gene and trimming were derived from the DNA, and the V and J assignments and clone size from that table. The table shows 2 million to 2.5 million clones, with roughly 95% occurring only once. On this clone: The antigen is not known.

Every contributor of samples was a Caucasian grown-up residing in Nashville, Tennessee. The study's findings and limits: Sharing across four donors was seen in 4% to 6.5% of naive CD4 clonotypes. Deeper or shallower sequencing was expected to change how clonotypes are shared among donors.

The specimen was naive CD4+ T cells sorted from blood. As for subset: CD45RA+ positively selected. The chain employs TRBV6-1 and TRBJ2-7, with no clear D. This receptor was obtained from a man aged 18 to 29 in good health. The CDR3: CANSLDLLAYEQYF. In DNA form, the CDR3 reads TGTGCCAATTCTCTGGACCTTCTAGCCTACGAGCAGTACTTC.